The 3 T cell receptor beta chains presented below share a single source sample, sequenced in a study of blood T cell repertoires in COVID-19. Clones were sequenced by immunoSEQ multiplex PCR, and TCRdb holds only the in-frame ones, with some missing. The sample gives around 170,000 clones, 90% of which show up once; approximately 0.5% is in the top ten. Sequencing input: peripheral blood. Receptor source: a man aged 50 or older with acute or convalescent COVID-19.

The chain employs TRBV10-3 and TRBJ2-2; D may be TRBD2 (6 bases). CDR1 ENHRY and CDR2 SYGVKD come from the germline V gene. This CDR3 comprises 16 residues. Trimming cost V 4 bases and J 3 bases, with 15 bases left between them. This chain's CDR3 is CAISGRGSGHTGELFF. The DNA of the CDR3 is TGTGCCATCAGTGGTCGGGGGTCGGGCCACACCGGGGAGCTGTTTTTT.

As for this clone: The junction departs from the called germline gene at one end, perhaps through a read error. This chain joins TRBV7-7 and TRBJ2-1; no definite D call. Germline CDR1 SSHAT, CDR2 FNYEAQ (reference sequence). This CDR3 comprises 15 residues. CDR3 in amino acids: CASSSGRSNYNEQFF. The CDR3 coding sequence is TGTGCTAGCAGCTCTGGCCGATCCAACTACAATGAGCAGTTCTTC.

The V and J genes are TRBV7-8 and TRBJ2-2, with D possibly TRBD1 on 6 matching bases. The ends were cut back, 3 bases at V and 7 bases at J, with 9 bases in the middle. Germline V lookup: CDR1 SGHVS, CDR2 FQNEAQ. CDR3 length: 13 amino acids. The CDR3 protein is CASSLGAVGELFF. Here the CDR3 DNA reads TGTGCCAGCAGCTTGGGGGCTGTCGGGGAGCTGTTTTTT.